This TCR beta chain was found in a study of T cells in Graves' hyperthyroidism and ophthalmopathy. Turning to the study itself: Before any treatment, at initial diagnosis, peripheral blood was collected.

CDR1 DFQATT and CDR2 SNEGSKA come from the germline V gene (reference sequence). CDR3 size: 16 residues. J was trimmed by 1 base and V by 3 bases; bases with no gene match: 7. From RNA transcripts, TCR beta CDR3 regions were amplified. In the first-round RT-PCR of the TCR CDR3, the HTBI primer set was used. TCRdb re-derived calls from the multiplex PCR reads in MiXCR, one entry per CDR3 protein. This table has approximately 360,000 distinct CDR3 sequences, 15% to 18% appearing once. Any symptoms of ophthalmopathy came after the first hyperthyroidism diagnosis, from which the blood sample dates. This clonotype showed up many times.

Sequencing was performed on blood. This receptor was obtained from a woman between 18 and 29 years old with Graves' hyperthyroidism that later progressed to Graves' ophthalmopathy. The rearrangement joins TRBV20-1 to TRBJ2-3; TRBD2 agrees at 10 bases. The CDR3 bases are TGCAGTGCTAGGATTGGGAGCGGGGGGGGCACAGATACGCAGTATTTT. It yields the protein CSARIGSGGGTDTQYF.